The T cell receptor (beta chain) under discussion was sequenced for a study of T cells in tuberculosis. The table came from immunoSEQ multiplex PCR; TCRdb's copy has only in-frame clones and leaves some out. The repertoire has 9,500 to 12,000 clones, roughly 94% of them found once; the top ten carry approximately 12%. The CDR3 loop spans 15 amino acids. Germline CDR1 and CDR2: MGHRA and YSYEKL. V was cut by 1 base and J by 8 bases, with 15 bases left in between. This sequence was found in an adult with tuberculosis. Sequenced sample: PBMCs. V usage is TRBV4-1 and J usage is TRBJ2-1; D might be TRBD2 (5 bases). The CDR3, as DNA: TGCGCCAGCAGCCAAGGTTTAAGCGGTGGGGATGAGCAGTTCTTC. Translating it yields CASSQGLSGGDEQFF.